This TCR beta chain was identified in a study of metastatic and nonmetastatic thyroid tumors. Background on the study: Repertoire comparison spanned blood and tumor or nodule tissue of malignant and benign thyroid patients.

Thyroid surgery was preceded by no treatment in any patient. Germline loops: CDR1 SNHLY, CDR2 FYNNEI. V gave up 4 bases and J gave up 3 bases, with 7 bases separating them. The CDR3 runs to 12 residues. The study's findings and limits: Compared with benign nodules, malignant thyroid tumors were reported to have significantly higher TCR beta diversity in both blood and tumor.

On this clone itself: What it recognizes is unknown.

Study processing details: Building a distant-metastasis classifier for papillary thyroid cancer drew on CDR3 differences across clinicopathological groups. TCRdb re-called the PCR reads through MiXCR. None of the V and J calls come from the authors' own analysis; TCRdb made them. The sample shows fewer than 35,000 clones, 25% to 35% of them seen only once. The chain uses TRBV2 and TRBJ2-7; D is perhaps TRBD1 (5 bases). The clonotype originates from a female donor with papillary thyroid cancer or a benign thyroid nodule (not recorded which). Some clones in this sample may be carry-over from other donors' samples. What was sequenced was blood. CDR3 protein: CASSGGGYEQYF. CDR3 coding DNA: TGTGCCAGCAGTGGGGGCGGCTACGAGCAGTACTTC.